The 10 T cell receptor beta chains given below trace back to one sample, sequenced in a study of blood T cell repertoires in COVID-19. TCRdb keeps only in-frame clones here, not all; method: immunoSEQ multiplex PCR. The sample contains 110,000 to 150,000 clones, 85% of which appear only once. Sequenced sample: peripheral blood. These receptors originate from a man aged 50 or older with acute or convalescent COVID-19.

This sequence joins TRBV11-3 and TRBJ1-2; TRBD1 is a possible D gene (5 bases). Trimming pared 5 bases from V and 0 bases from J, leaving 10 bases between. The CDR3 sequence is 14 residues long. Looked up from germline, CDR1 is SGHNT and CDR2 is YENEEA. Here the CDR3 DNA reads TGTGCCAGCAGCCAGGGAAGTTCTAACTATGGCTACACCTTC. Its protein product is CASSQGSSNYGYTF.

This chain joins TRBV19 and TRBJ2-7; weak D call: TRBD2 (6 bases). The germline CDR1 and CDR2 sequences are LNHDA and SQIVND (reference sequence). The V gene lost 5 bases and the J gene lost 4 bases, with 15 bases spanning the gap. This CDR3 comprises 14 residues. CDR3 coding DNA: TGTGCCAGTAGTTGGGCCCTTGGGAGGTACGAGCAGTACTTC. It encodes CASSWALGRYEQYF.

The J gene is TRBJ2-5, the V gene TRBV30, with a weak D call TRBD2 (6 bases). The CDR3 contains 13 residues. V was pared by 1 base and J by 5 bases, with 11 bases between. Germline V gene sequence: CDR1 GTSNPN, CDR2 SVGIG (reference sequence). CDR3: CAWSGGDGETQYF. The CDR3 DNA sequence: TGTGCCTGGAGTGGGGGGGACGGGGAGACCCAGTACTTC.

J is TRBJ1-2 and V is TRBV7-9, with D maybe TRBD1 (6 bases). Germline V gives CDR1 SEHNR, CDR2 FQNEAQ (reference sequence). The CDR3 has 14 amino acids. Trimming cost V 8 bases and J 0 bases, with 13 bases left between them. The chain's CDR3 is CASPRQGSNYGYTF. CDR3 sequence (DNA): TGTGCCAGCCCCAGGCAGGGGTCTAACTATGGCTACACCTTC.

A single count supports this clone. The rearrangement uses TRBV19 and TRBJ2-2, with TRBD2 matching over 13 bases. Germline V gene lookup returns CDR1 LNHDA and CDR2 SQIVND (reference sequence). The V and J ends lost 7 bases and 6 bases, in that order; junction bases with no gene match: 14. There are 18 residues in the CDR3. The CDR3 is CASTRGLGTSGKSGELFF. The DNA of the CDR3 is TGTGCCAGTACCCGAGGCCTCGGGACTAGCGGGAAGTCCGGGGAGCTGTTTTTT.

The V call is TRBV7-2, the J call TRBJ1-1; 8 bases line up with TRBD1. The germline gives CDR1 SGHTA, CDR2 FQGNSA. The ends lost 5 bases at V and 4 bases at J; junction bases unmatched: 9. The CDR3 loop spans 15 amino acids. The CDR3 loop reads CASSQRTGRGTEAFF. CDR3 coding DNA: TGTGCCAGCAGCCAAAGGACAGGGAGGGGCACTGAAGCTTTCTTT. The full variable domain, rest sourced from reference TRBV7-2 and TRBJ1-1, is GAGVSQSPSNKVTEKGKDVELRCDPISGHTALYWYRQSLGQGLEFLIYFQGNSAPDKSGLPSDRFSAERTGGSVSTLTIQRTQQEDSAVYLCASSQRTGRGTEAFFGQGTRLTVV.

A note on this clone: In the same sample, other DNA sequences code for this CDR3. The chain is built from TRBV6-5 and TRBJ2-7; TRBD2 might be the D (5 bases). Germline loops: CDR1 MNHEY, CDR2 SVGAGI. V gave up 5 bases and J gave up 4 bases, with 9 bases separating them. The CDR3 is 12 residues long. The CDR3 sequence is CASSPGDYEQYF. DNA of the CDR3: TGTGCCAGCAGTCCCGGGGATTACGAGCAGTACTTC.

The CDR3 here is CAWSVRGLETQYF. The CDR3, as DNA: TGTGCCTGGAGTGTACGAGGGCTCGAGACCCAGTACTTC. The rearrangement uses TRBV30 and TRBJ2-5; possible D gene TRBD2, 5 bases. Germline V CDR1 and CDR2: GTSNPN, SVGIG (reference sequence). With 0 bases removed from V and 5 bases from J, the gap between germline ends came to 10 bases. The CDR3 length is 13 residues. Complete variable domain (other parts from reference TRBV30 and TRBJ2-5): SQTIHQWPATLVQPVGSPLSLECTVEGTSNPNLYWYRQAAGRGLQLLFYSVGIGQISSEVPQNLSASRPQDRQFILSSKKLLLSDSGFYLCAWSVRGLETQYFGPGTRLLVL.

V is TRBV7-3 and J is TRBJ1-1; D is possibly TRBD1 (5 bases). Trimming cost V 4 bases and J 4 bases, with 16 bases left between them. This CDR3 comprises 15 residues. CDR1 is SGHTA, CDR2 FQGTGA, per germline. The DNA of the CDR3 is TGTGCCAGCAGCTCCCAGGGCGGCCTGGGCACTGAAGCTTTCTTT. This gives the protein CASSSQGGLGTEAFF.

The V and J genes are TRBV28 and TRBJ1-3, with TRBD1 as a possible D gene (5 bases). The length of the CDR3 is 16 residues. Germline V gene data show CDR1 as MDHEN and CDR2 as SYDVKM. V was shortened by 3 bases and J by 0 bases, with 12 bases between the two germline ends. This CDR3 reads CASSLGQASSGNTIYF. CDR3 DNA sequence: TGTGCCAGCAGTTTGGGGCAGGCAAGCTCTGGAAACACCATATATTTT.